A selection of T cell receptor beta chains follows, all from one sample in a study of a mutant IDH1 vaccine in newly diagnosed glioma. Sequencing used immunoSEQ multiplex PCR; TCRdb keeps in-frame clones, though not all of them. Of about 74,000 clones in the sample, 70% to 90% were seen once. Their recognized antigens are unknown. The specimen comprised PBMCs, sampled from a glioma patient whose treatment included an IDH1 peptide vaccine. Receptor source: a man younger than 40 with glioma. The CDR3 runs from the conserved cysteine through the conserved F or W. The order of the fields is clone size, J gene, V gene, D gene, CDR3 DNA, CDR3 protein. The D gene is left open where the match is weak. Part of the rows lack a size; the others show once, few, many or a class for expanded clones.

>few|TRBJ1-1|TRBV10-1|TRBD1
TGCGCCAGCAGGGGACAGGGCAAGGCTGAAGCTTTCTTT
CASRGQGKAEAFF
>.|TRBJ1-2|TRBV7-2|.
TGTGCCAGCAGCGCCCGCCTGACAGGCCCCTATGGCTACACCTTC
CASSARLTGPYGYTF
>.|TRBJ2-5|TRBV27|.
TGTGCCAGCAGTCCGGGGGGCGAGACCCAGTACTTC
CASSPGGETQYF
>few|TRBJ1-1|TRBV7-3|.
TGTGCCAGCAGCGCGGGGCTTGGGCTTGAAGCTTTCTTT
CASSAGLGLEAFF
>.|TRBJ1-2|TRBV27|.
TGTGCCAGCAGTACTGACAGGCTGGATGGCTACACCTTC
CASSTDRLDGYTF
>.|TRBJ2-7|TRBV10-3|TRBD2
TGTGCCACCCGGGACTACGAAAACTACGAGCAGTACTTC
CATRDYENYEQYF
>.|TRBJ2-7|TRBV11-2|.
TGTGCCAGCAGCTTAGCAGGGAAGGAATCCTACGAGCAGTACTTC
CASSLAGKESYEQYF
>.|TRBJ2-3|TRBV9|.
TGTGCCAGCAGCGAGGGTCGAATGGATACGCAGTATTTT
CASSEGRMDTQYF
>.|TRBJ1-2|TRBV6-1|TRBD1
TGTGCCAGCAGTGGGGACAGGGGAAGCTATGGCTACACCTTC
CASSGDRGSYGYTF
>.|TRBJ2-5|TRBV5-1|.
TGCGCCAGCAGCGGTCAAGAGCAAGAGACCCAGTACTTC
CASSGQEQETQYF
>.|TRBJ2-1|TRBV19|.
TGTGCCAGTAGTATCCCCACCCATGAGCAGTTCTTC
CASSIPTHEQFF
>.|TRBJ1-4|TRBV5-1|.
TGCGCCAGCAGTCCGGACCAACAAAAACTGTTTTTT
CASSPDQQKLFF
>.|TRBJ2-7|TRBV7-2|.
TGTGCCAGCAGCTTCCCCGACAGGCCCTACGAGCAGTACTTC
CASSFPDRPYEQYF
>once|TRBJ1-1|TRBV13|TRBD1
TGTGCCAGCAGCCCAGGGGACAGGTTGAACACTGAAGCTTTCTTT
CASSPGDRLNTEAFF
>.|TRBJ2-1|TRBV4-3|.
TGCGCCAGCAGCCAAGCCCTAGGGGGCTCCTACAATGAGCAGTTCTTC
CASSQALGGSYNEQFF
>.|TRBJ1-5|TRBV19|.
TGTGCCAGTAGTTTAGTCAGGGTTCAGCCCCAGCATTTT
CASSLVRVQPQHF
>.|TRBJ2-3|TRBV28|.
TGTGCCAGCAGAGAACCCCATAGGGGTAGCACAGATACGCAGTATTTT
CASREPHRGSTDTQYF
>.|TRBJ2-2|TRBV9|.
TGTGCCAGCAGCGTAGGGTCGGGGAGGCGTACCGGGGAGCTGTTTTTT
CASSVGSGRRTGELFF
>.|TRBJ1-3|TRBV19|.
TGTGCCAGTAGTATACCCTCAGAAGAGCGAAACACCATATATTTT
CASSIPSEERNTIYF
>.|TRBJ1-2|TRBV29-1|.
TGCAGCGTTGAAGATGTCAGGGGCATGGCCTATGGCTACACCTTC
CSVEDVRGMAYGYTF
>few|TRBJ2-1|TRBV7-6|.
TGTGCCAGCAGCTTAGAGTCGGCACCTTACAATGAGCAGTTCTTC
CASSLESAPYNEQFF
>.|TRBJ1-2|TRBV6-5|.
TGTGCCAGCAGTTACTCGGTCACAGGAGGTCCCGATGGCTACACCTTC
CASSYSVTGGPDGYTF
>.|TRBJ2-7|TRBV11-2|.
TGTGCCAGCAGCTTACCGACCTCCTACGAGCAGTACTTC
CASSLPTSYEQYF
>once|TRBJ2-5|TRBV27|TRBD1
TGTGCCAGCAGTCCGGACAGGGGGTTTTTCGAGACCCAGTACTTC
CASSPDRGFFETQYF
>.|TRBJ2-7|TRBV5-4|.
TGTGCCAGCAGCTCCCCTACGGACAGCGACTACGAGCAGTACTTC
CASSSPTDSDYEQYF
>.|TRBJ2-1|TRBV14|TRBD2
TGTGCCAGCAGCCAAGAAAAGGCTAGCGGGAGGGCCCGTGAGCAGTTCTTC
CASSQEKASGRAREQFF
>.|TRBJ1-6|TRBV11-2|.
TGTGCCAGCAGCTTGGGGCGTAATTCACCCCTCCACTTT
CASSLGRNSPLHF
>.|TRBJ1-1|TRBV28|TRBD1
TGTGCCAGCAGTTTAGTGACAGGGGGATATACTGAAGCTTTCTTT
CASSLVTGGYTEAFF
>.|TRBJ1-3|TRBV7-2|.
TGTGCCAGCAGCTTAGCGCGTGGGGGTCCGACTTCTACTGAGGACACCATATATTTT
CASSLARGGPTSTEDTIYF
>.|TRBJ1-1|TRBV7-2|.
TGTGCCAGCAGCCAAGATGGGTACGGCAACACTGAAGCTTTCTTT
CASSQDGYGNTEAFF
>.|TRBJ1-1|TRBV6-5|TRBD1
TGTGCCAGCAGTGTGGACAGGTCGGCTTTCTTT
CASSVDRSAFF
>.|TRBJ1-2|TRBV30|.
TGTGCCTGGGGTGTTGGGAACTATGGCTACACCTTC
CAWGVGNYGYTF
>.|TRBJ2-2|TRBV19|.
TGTGCCGGTAGTTGGGGGCCGAACACCGGGGAGCTGTTTTTT
CAGSWGPNTGELFF
>.|TRBJ2-1|TRBV7-2|.
TGTGCCAGCGGCCAGACGAGTGAGCAGTTCTTC
CASGQTSEQFF
>.|TRBJ2-7|TRBV7-2|TRBD2
TGTGCCAGCAGCTTAGCGGTCGGGCTAGCGGGGGATTCCTACGAGCAGTACTTC
CASSLAVGLAGDSYEQYF
>.|TRBJ2-4|TRBV4-3|.
TGCGCCAGCAGCCAAGGGGCGGTCGGGGGAAACATTCAGTACTTC
CASSQGAVGGNIQYF
>.|TRBJ1-2|TRBV5-1|.
TGCGCCAGCGCGATGGACTGGGACTATGGCTACACCTTC
CASAMDWDYGYTF
>.|TRBJ2-7|TRBV7-9|TRBD1
TGTGCCAGCAGCCCCTCCGCCCGACAGGGTACTAGCTCCTACGAGCAGTACTTC
CASSPSARQGTSSYEQYF
>.|TRBJ2-1|TRBV7-8|TRBD1
TGTGCCAGCAGCTTAGAGGGGACAGGGGTAAATGAGCAGTTCTTC
CASSLEGTGVNEQFF
>.|TRBJ2-5|TRBV28|.
TGTGCCAGCAGTCTTCTACTTGGGGAGACCCAGTACTTC
CASSLLLGETQYF
>once|TRBJ2-1|TRBV5-1|.
TGCGCCAGCAGCTTAGCAGGCCCCCGCCAATACAATGAGCAGTTCTTC
CASSLAGPRQYNEQFF
>.|TRBJ1-5|TRBV7-9|.
TGTGCCAGCAGTCTATCTGGGAGCGGTAATCAGCCCCAGCATTTT
CASSLSGSGNQPQHF